The sequence of this T cell receptor beta chain was determined in a study of T cells in Graves' hyperthyroidism and ophthalmopathy. Study outcomes and limitations: The majority of expanded thyroid clonotypes above 0.001 also appeared in blood.

Amplified TCR beta CDR3 regions derived from RNA transcripts. First-round RT-PCR with HTBI primers amplified the TCR CDR3 region. TCRdb passed the multiplex PCR reads through MiXCR, listing each CDR3 protein once. Of some 600,000 distinct CDR3 sequences in the sample, around 42% were seen once. Across 18 months, stable Graves' hyperthyroidism was marked by no progression to ophthalmopathy. The CDR3 covers 16 residues. Germline V gene data show CDR1 as SEHNR and CDR2 as FQNEAQ (reference sequence). Unmatched junction bases numbered 9, after V lost 5 bases and J lost 5 bases. Worth noting for this clonotype: Its antigen is as yet unknown.

The TCR originated in a woman aged 18-29 years with Graves' hyperthyroidism. The material sequenced was peripheral blood or thyroid tissue (not recorded which). V usage is TRBV7-9 and J usage is TRBJ2-2; 9 bases map to TRBD2. The CDR3 sequence is CASSPFSGSGTGELFF. The CDR3 nucleotides read TGTGCCAGCAGCCCTTTTAGCGGGAGTGGAACCGGGGAGCTGTTTTTT.